Listed below are T cell receptor beta chains from one sample, sequenced in a study of blood T cell repertoires in COVID-19. The method was immunoSEQ multiplex PCR; TCRdb's version includes in-frame clones alone and lacks a portion of them. The repertoire consists of around 300,000 clones, with 70% to 90% occurring once and the leading ten covering 2% to 2.5%. The material sequenced was PBMCs or T cells enriched from blood (not recorded which). These receptors were obtained from a woman in her fifties or sixties in a cohort exposed to, infected with or recovered from COVID-19 (not recorded which). Both conserved end residues are part of each CDR3. D genes are given only for firm matches. Clone size is stated in some rows and not others, as once, few, many or a class when expanded.

clone size,V gene,D gene,J gene,CDR3 DNA,CDR3 protein
NA,TRBV7-3,TRBD2,TRBJ2-3,TGTGCCAGCAGCTTTGCGGGAGATCGGACAGATACGCAGTATTTT,CASSFAGDRTDTQYF
NA,TRBV7-2,TRBD2,TRBJ2-3,TGTGCCAGCAGCTTAGGGCTAGCGGGAGAATATAGCACAGATACGCAGTATTTT,CASSLGLAGEYSTDTQYF
few,TRBV28,NA,TRBJ2-5,TGTGCCAGCAGTTTAGACCTAGGTCTCCAAGAGACCCAGTACTTC,CASSLDLGLQETQYF
NA,TRBV10-3,NA,TRBJ2-1,TGTGCCATCTCTAGCGTCCATGAGCAGTTCTTC,CAISSVHEQFF
NA,TRBV29-1,TRBD2,TRBJ2-7,TGCAGCGCTAGGGGACTAGCGAACTACGAGCAGTACTTC,CSARGLANYEQYF
NA,TRBV18,TRBD1,TRBJ1-5,TGTGCCAGCTCACCACTGGGACAGGGCAATCAGCCCCAGCATTTT,CASSPLGQGNQPQHF
NA,TRBV15,NA,TRBJ1-1,TGTGCCACCAGCAGAGATGAGGTCGCATTCCTCGCTGAAGCTTTCTTT,CATSRDEVAFLAEAFF
NA,TRBV27,TRBD1,TRBJ1-6,TGTGCCAGCAGTTTAAGATCCCCTCTACAGGGGGCACTCCACTTT,CASSLRSPLQGALHF
NA,TRBV5-4,TRBD2,TRBJ2-7,TGTGCCAGCAGCTCACTAGCGGGGGACAGCTACGAGCAGTACTTC,CASSSLAGDSYEQYF
once,TRBV18,NA,TRBJ2-1,TGTGCCAGCTCACCACCGGGAGCGGCTAGCTCCTACAATGAGCAGTTCTTC,CASSPPGAASSYNEQFF
NA,TRBV5-4,TRBD1,TRBJ1-4,TGTGCCAGCAGCAGGACAGGGGTAAATAATGAAAAACTGTTTTTT,CASSRTGVNNEKLFF
NA,TRBV5-1,TRBD1,TRBJ1-2,TGCGCCAGCAGCAAGACAGGGGGGACCAACTATGGCTACACCTTC,CASSKTGGTNYGYTF
NA,TRBV24-1,TRBD1,TRBJ1-1,TGTGCCACCAGTGATTCCAGACAGGGGAACACTGAAGCTTTCTTT,CATSDSRQGNTEAFF
once,TRBV28,TRBD1,TRBJ1-2,TGTGCCACACTCGAGACAGGGCCTTCCTATGGCTACACCTTC,CATLETGPSYGYTF
NA,TRBV7-2,TRBD2,TRBJ2-3,TGTGCCAGCAGCTTAGAAGGGACTAGCGGGAAAACGCTGTATTTT,CASSLEGTSGKTLYF
NA,TRBV7-7,NA,TRBJ2-1,TGTGCTAGCAGCTTAAGACTCTCCCAAGTGCAGTTCTTC,CASSLRLSQVQFF
NA,TRBV19,NA,TRBJ2-1,TGTGCCAGTAGTATCCGGGAGACCTACAATGAGCAGTTCTTC,CASSIRETYNEQFF
NA,TRBV11-2,NA,TRBJ2-7,TGTGCCAGCAGCTTAGGAGCGTACGAGCAGTACTTC,CASSLGAYEQYF
once,TRBV30,TRBD1,TRBJ1-5,TGTGCCTGGAGTGGGACAGGGGTTCAGCCCCAGCATTTT,CAWSGTGVQPQHF
NA,TRBV7-2,NA,TRBJ1-1,TGTGCCAGCAGCTTGCGGCAGGGGAACACTGAAGCTTTCTTT,CASSLRQGNTEAFF
NA,TRBV3-1/TRBV3-2,NA,TRBJ1-6,TGTGCCAGCAGCCTGGACAGCTCCTATAATTCACCCCTCCACTTT,CASSLDSSYNSPLHF
NA,TRBV27,NA,TRBJ2-1,TGTGCCAGCAGTTTACCCCTCGAGTCGGGGGAAAGCTCCTACAATGAGCAGTTCTTC,CASSLPLESGESSYNEQFF
NA,TRBV28,NA,TRBJ2-7,TGTGCCAGCAGTAGGGGACACTTCGAGCAGTACTTC,CASSRGHFEQYF
NA,TRBV3-1/TRBV3-2,NA,TRBJ1-5,TGTGCCAGCAGCCAAGGGGCAGTGCGGGGTCAGCCCCAGCATTTT,CASSQGAVRGQPQHF
NA,TRBV24-1,TRBD1,TRBJ1-2,TGTGCCACCAGTGAAACCGGGACAGGGAATGGCTACACCTTC,CATSETGTGNGYTF
NA,TRBV13,TRBD1,TRBJ2-5,TGTGCCAGCAGCTATTCGACAGGGGGCTTGGAGACCCAGTACTTC,CASSYSTGGLETQYF
once,TRBV3-1/TRBV3-2,NA,TRBJ1-1,TGTGCCAGCAGCCAAGGCGCGGGGACTGAAGCTTTCTTT,CASSQGAGTEAFF
NA,TRBV28,TRBD2,TRBJ2-1,TGTGCCAGCAGTTTCGCATCTAGCGGGAGGCGCAATGAGCAGTTCTTC,CASSFASSGRRNEQFF
NA,TRBV5-6,TRBD2,TRBJ2-7,TGTGCCAGCAGCTGGGGACTAGCGGAAATCTCCTACGAGCAGTACTTC,CASSWGLAEISYEQYF
NA,TRBV28,NA,TRBJ1-3,TGTGCCAGCAGTTTACAAATCCCAAACTCTGGAAACACCATATATTTT,CASSLQIPNSGNTIYF
NA,TRBV7-8,TRBD2,TRBJ2-7,TGTGCCAGCAGCTTAGAAGGCGGGGGAAGCTACGAGCAGTACTTC,CASSLEGGGSYEQYF
NA,TRBV28,NA,TRBJ2-2,TGTGCCAGCAGCCCCTCATGGCGGGAGCTGTTTTTT,CASSPSWRELFF
NA,TRBV19,TRBD1,TRBJ1-4,TGTGCCAGTAGGACAGGGTTGGCGGAAAAACTGTTTTTT,CASRTGLAEKLFF
NA,TRBV6-2/TRBV6-3,TRBD2,TRBJ2-1,TGTGCCAGCAGTTACGGTTCCCTAGCGGGTTACAATGAGCAGTTCTTC,CASSYGSLAGYNEQFF
NA,TRBV18,TRBD1,TRBJ2-7,TGTGCCAGCTCGAAGGGACAGTTGAGCTCCTACGAGCAGTACTTC,CASSKGQLSSYEQYF
NA,TRBV6-2/TRBV6-3,TRBD2,TRBJ2-7,TGTGCCAGCAGTTTCGGACTAGCGGGAGGGGGCTACGAGCAGTACTTC,CASSFGLAGGGYEQYF
NA,TRBV24-1,TRBD1,TRBJ1-5,TGTGCCACCAGTGACAGGGGGAGGACAGCCCAGCATTTT,CATSDRGRTAQHF
NA,TRBV28,TRBD1,TRBJ1-3,TGTGCCAGCAGTTCCCGGACAGGGGGAAACACCATATATTTT,CASSSRTGGNTIYF
NA,TRBV9,NA,TRBJ1-3,TGTGCCAGCAGCGTAGAGGCAGGCGCTGGAAACACCATATATTTT,CASSVEAGAGNTIYF